Presented here are 27 T cell receptor beta chains from one specimen sequenced in a study of regulatory T cells in long-lasting Graves disease. Building of the TCR beta libraries involved iRepertoire HTBI primers and Arm-PCR of CDR3 regions. TCRdb processed the multiplex PCR reads anew with MiXCR; each CDR3 protein has one entry. The table includes 360,000 or so distinct CDR3 sequences, roughly a sixth detected once. Time point noted: newly diagnosed GD, antithyroid drugs for less than 3 months. TCR sequences were obtained from RNA taken from PBMCs. The same sample was also used in a study of T cells in Graves' hyperthyroidism and ophthalmopathy.

The specimen comprised peripheral blood mononuclear cells (PBMCs), sampled at new diagnosis, from a patient treated with antithyroid drugs. These receptors were obtained from a man aged 35 to 55 with Graves disease.

This chain connects TRBV20-1 to TRBJ1-2; 9 bases agree with TRBD1. The V gene's germline CDR1 is DFQATT and CDR2 SNEGSKA (reference sequence). J was trimmed by 2 bases and V by 3 bases; bases with no gene match: 4. The CDR3 contains 14 residues. The CDR3 is CSARGQGSNYGYTF. The CDR3 nucleotides are TGCAGTGCTAGGGGACAGGGATCAAACTATGGCTACACCTTC.

This clonotype was detected many times. The chain joins TRBV20-1 to TRBJ2-1; 8 bases are shared with TRBD2. Trimming removed 7 bases from V and 7 bases from J; junction bases left unmatched: 9. Looked up from germline, CDR1 is DFQATT and CDR2 is SNEGSKA (reference sequence). The CDR3 sequence is 13 residues long. The CDR3: CSERGGADNEQFF. The DNA for the CDR3 is TGCAGTGAACGGGGGGGGGCAGATAATGAGCAGTTCTTC.

This clonotype was detected ten times or more. The chain is built from TRBV9 and TRBJ1-1, with no clear D. Between the trimmed V and J ends, which lost 1 base and 0 bases, there was a span of 19 bases. Looked up from germline, CDR1 is SGDLS and CDR2 is YYNGEE. This CDR3 has 18 amino acids. The CDR3 DNA reads TGTGCCAGCAGCGTACTACCCACCCCACAAGCGGTGAACACTGAAGCTTTCTTT. Translated: CASSVLPTPQAVNTEAFF. Based on the CDR3 plus reference TRBV9 and TRBJ1-1, the full variable domain is DSGVTQTPKHLITATGQRVTLRCSPRSGDLSVYWYQQSLDQGLQFLIQYYNGEERAKGNILERFSAQQFPDLHSELNLSSLELGDSALYFCASSVLPTPQAVNTEAFFGQGTRLTVV.

The chain joins TRBV20-1 to TRBJ1-1, with D possibly matching TRBD1 (6 bases). This CDR3 is built from 18 residues. V was shortened by 3 bases and J by 0 bases, with 23 bases between the two germline ends. The germline V gene has CDR1 DFQATT and CDR2 SNEGSKA (reference sequence). CDR3 coding DNA: TGCAGTGCTAGTTGGTTTCGGGGGGCAGGGCAGCTGAACACTGAAGCTTTCTTT. Encoded protein: CSASWFRGAGQLNTEAFF.

The table lists this clonotype with many counts. The chain carries TRBV10-3 and TRBJ2-7, with a possible D match to TRBD2 (9 bases). V was trimmed by 9 bases and J by 2 bases, leaving 26 bases between them. The germline CDR1 and CDR2 sequences are ENHRY and SYGVKD. The CDR3 covers 17 residues. CDR3 region: CAISTGATGTSPYEQYF. In DNA form, the CDR3 reads TGTGCCATTTCGACAGGGGCAACGGGGACTAGCCCCTACGAGCAGTACTTC.

This clonotype was counted a few times. This chain uses TRBV29-1 with TRBJ2-3, with D hard to call. V shed 2 bases and J shed 4 bases, with 13 bases lying between them. The CDR3 loop spans 14 amino acids. Germline V gene lookup returns CDR1 SQVTM and CDR2 ANQGSEA. The CDR3 coding sequence is TGCAGCGTTGAAAGATCCCTTACTCCAGATACGCAGTATTTT. Translated, it gives CSVERSLTPDTQYF.

In this sample, this clonotype turned up many times. The rearrangement uses TRBV4-2 and TRBJ2-3; D may match TRBD1 or TRBD2 (6 bases each). This CDR3 region has 14 residues. CDR1 is LGHNA, CDR2 YNFKEQ, per germline. Trimming removed 3 bases at V and 6 bases at J, with 13 bases between. The CDR3 protein is CASSQGLDRDTQYF. For the CDR3, the DNA is TGTGCCAGCAGCCAGGGACTCGACAGGGATACGCAGTATTTT.

This clonotype showed up just a few times. The chain uses TRBV6-1 and TRBJ2-7; no clear D. This CDR3 contains 14 residues. From germline, CDR1 is MNHNS and CDR2 SASEGT. V lost 5 bases and J 1 base, leaving 12 bases between the germline ends. CDR3 protein: CASSMGYGSYEQYF. CDR3 sequence (DNA): TGTGCCAGCAGTATGGGGTATGGATCCTACGAGCAGTACTTC.

This clonotype was counted ten times or more. DNA for the CDR3: TGTGCCAGCCGCCGGGGCACAGATACGCAGTATTTT. Translated, it gives CASRRGTDTQYF. The chain carries TRBV7-9 and TRBJ2-3; D remains ambiguous. Germline CDR1 and CDR2: SEHNR and FQNEAQ (reference sequence). Trimming took off 8 bases at V and 1 base at J, with 7 bases between the two ends. CDR3 length equals 12 residues. Drawing the rest from reference TRBV7-9 and TRBJ2-3, the complete variable domain is DTGVSQNPRHKITKRGQNVTFRCDPISEHNRLYWYRQTLGQGPEFLTYFQNEAQLEKSRLLSDRFSAERPKGSFSTLEIQRTEQGDSAMYLCASRRGTDTQYFGPGTRLTVL.

DNA for the CDR3: TGTGCCAGCAGCGATACCTCCTCCTACAATGAGCAGTACTTC. Translating gives CASSDTSSYNEQYF. The chain uses TRBV13 and TRBJ2-7; D gene uncertain. The CDR3 is 14 residues long. CDR1 is PRHDT, CDR2 FYEKMQ, per germline (reference sequence). Trimming left V 5 bases short and J 7 bases short, with 18 bases between.

This clonotype came up a few times. This chain joins TRBV7-3 and TRBJ2-3; D is unclear. The CDR3 spans 14 residues. The V end lost 5 bases, the J end lost 4 bases, and 13 bases lay between the germline ends. Germline lookup yields CDR1 SGHTA and CDR2 FQGTGA. The CDR3 DNA follows: TGTGCCAGCAGCGCCTCGATCGTCCCAGATACGCAGTATTTT. Residues: CASSASIVPDTQYF.

This clonotype was seen a single time. This sequence may be a read error, since a much larger clone differs from it by one base. The chain uses TRBV6-2 or TRBV6-3 and TRBJ1-2, with a possible D match to TRBD1 (5 bases). V was trimmed by 5 bases and J by 4 bases, leaving 20 bases between them. The CDR3 loop spans 16 amino acids. The germline V gene encodes CDR1 MNHEY and CDR2 SVGEGT. The CDR3 region is CASSPGAVTNSYGYTF. The DNA for the CDR3 is TGTGCCAGCAGTCCCGGGGCAGTAACCAATAGCTATGGCTACACCTTC.

This clonotype was observed many times. J is TRBJ2-1 and V is TRBV18, with 10 bases matching TRBD2. The V and J ends lost 0 bases and 7 bases, in that order; junction bases with no gene match: 3. There are 15 residues in the CDR3. Germline V gives CDR1 KGHSH, CDR2 LQKENI. CDR3 in DNA: TGTGCCAGCTCACCACCTAGCGGGGGGCGGAATGAGCAGTTCTTC. This encodes CASSPPSGGRNEQFF.

This clonotype was counted a few times. With only one base between it and a far larger clone, this is likely a read error. This chain uses TRBV2 with TRBJ2-5, with D perhaps matching TRBD1 (6 bases). CDR1 is SNHLY, CDR2 FYNNEI, per germline. V lost 5 bases and J 11 bases, leaving 15 bases between the germline ends. The CDR3 loop spans 12 amino acids. The CDR3 region has the DNA TGTGCCAGCAGTCCCCGCTCCCAGGGGCAGTACTTC. The encoded protein is CASSPRSQGQYF.

This clonotype has at least ten counts. The CDR3: CASSLAPEQPQHF. The CDR3 DNA follows: TGTGCCAGCAGCTTAGCCCCGGAACAGCCCCAGCATTTT. J is TRBJ1-5 and V is TRBV7-2; D is ambiguous. Per the germline V gene, CDR1 is SGHTA and CDR2 is FQGNSA. The CDR3 extends over 13 amino acids. Trimming shortened V by 0 bases and J by 7 bases, and 7 bases separated the two germline ends.

This clonotype was counted ten times or more. J is TRBJ2-1 and V is TRBV18; 9 bases match TRBD1. The CDR3 runs 13 residues. Per germline, CDR1 KGHSH and CDR2 LQKENI. The V gene end was trimmed by 3 bases and the J gene end by 14 bases; junction bases not matched to a gene: 8. Here the CDR3 reads CASSPRGQGDEFF. The CDR3 DNA reads TGTGCCAGCTCACCGAGGGGACAGGGTGATGAGTTCTTC. Together with reference TRBV18 and TRBJ2-1, the CDR3 gives the full variable domain: NAGVMQNPRHLVRRRGQEARLRCSPMKGHSHVYWYRQLPEEGLKFMVYLQKENIIDESGMPKERFSAEFPKEGPSILRIQQVVRGDSAAYFCASSPRGQGDEFFGPGTRLTVL.

The chain joins TRBV4-1 to TRBJ2-7; D uncertain. V was cut by 3 bases and J by 3 bases, with 18 bases left in between. The CDR3 totals 16 residues. CDR1 and CDR2 (germline): MGHRA, YSYEKL. The CDR3: CASSHQALVGFYEQYF. In DNA form, the CDR3 reads TGCGCCAGCAGCCACCAAGCCTTAGTGGGGTTCTACGAGCAGTACTTC.

This clonotype appeared a few times. The chain couples TRBV7-9 to TRBJ1-6; 7 nucleotides line up with TRBD1. Germline trimming cut 8 bases from V and 5 bases from J; bases unmatched to any gene: 3. CDR1 and CDR2 from the germline V gene are SEHNR and FQNEAQ (reference sequence). The CDR3 has 13 amino acids. CDR3 residues: CASRDSDNSPLHF. The CDR3 DNA sequence: TGTGCCAGCCGGGACAGCGATAATTCACCCCTCCACTTT.

This clonotype has at least ten counts. V usage is TRBV2 and J usage is TRBJ1-5; TRBD1 matches 8 bases. Germline V gene data show CDR1 as SNHLY and CDR2 as FYNNEI. Germline trimming cut 3 bases from V and 9 bases from J; bases unmatched to any gene: 10. This CDR3 comprises 15 residues. CDR3 sequence (DNA): TGTGCCAGCAGTGAGGCAGGGACAGGCCGTAGGCCCCAGCATTTT. Residues: CASSEAGTGRRPQHF.

This clonotype was detected ten times or more. This chain connects TRBV2 to TRBJ1-1; D remains unclear. CDR3 size: 13 residues. Trimming removed 3 bases from V and 1 base from J, with 6 bases in between. Germline V lookup: CDR1 SNHLY, CDR2 FYNNEI. CDR3 residues: CASSEGKNTEAFF. DNA for the CDR3: TGTGCCAGCAGTGAGGGGAAGAACACTGAAGCTTTCTTT.

Points on this clonotype: A much larger clone is a single base away; this may be a read error. The J gene is TRBJ1-1, the V gene TRBV6-2 or TRBV6-3, with TRBD1 matching over 9 bases. This CDR3 contains 17 residues. Germline loops: CDR1 MNHEY, CDR2 SVGEGT. For the CDR3, the DNA is TGTGCCAGCAGTACCGGACAGGGGCGTCCTACGAACACTGGAGCTTTCTTT. Translated, it gives CASSTGQGRPTNTGAFF.

This chain uses TRBV9 with TRBJ1-4; TRBD1 might be the D (5 bases). Trimming removed 0 bases at V and 8 bases at J, with 14 bases between. CDR1 SGDLS and CDR2 YYNGEE come from the germline V gene. This CDR3 comprises 15 residues. CDR3 nucleotides: TGTGCCAGCAGCGTAGGTTCAGGGAGTGTGGAAAAACTGTTTTTT. This translates into CASSVGSGSVEKLFF.

In this sample, this clonotype turned up many times. The V and J genes are TRBV5-1 and TRBJ2-6; D is uncertain. Germline assignment: CDR1 SGHRS and CDR2 YFSETQ. Trimming removed 4 bases from V and 0 bases from J, with 14 bases in between. The CDR3 is 17 residues long. The CDR3 reads CASSRAVIPSGANVLTF. The CDR3 DNA sequence: TGCGCCAGCAGCCGAGCAGTAATCCCCTCTGGGGCCAACGTCCTGACTTTC.

In its sample, this clonotype was seen many times. This chain connects TRBV5-1 to TRBJ2-5; D not resolved. V shed 0 bases and J shed 3 bases, with 12 bases lying between them. The CDR3 is 15 amino acids. CDR1 SGHRS and CDR2 YFSETQ come from the germline V gene. This chain's CDR3 is CASSLVGRREETQYF. CDR3 nucleotide sequence: TGCGCCAGCAGCTTGGTCGGGCGACGGGAAGAGACCCAGTACTTC.

This rearrangement joins TRBV7-9 to TRBJ2-3, with D maybe TRBD2 (6 bases). The germline V gene encodes CDR1 SEHNR and CDR2 FQNEAQ (reference sequence). There are 15 residues in the CDR3. V dropped 6 bases and J dropped 0 bases, with 13 bases sitting between them. CDR3 bases: TGTGCCAGCAGTAAATTAGCGGATAGCACAGATACGCAGTATTTT. It encodes CASSKLADSTDTQYF.

This clonotype was seen ten or more times. The rearrangement uses TRBV6-2 or TRBV6-3 and TRBJ1-1; no clear D. Per the germline V gene, CDR1 is MNHEY and CDR2 is SVGEGT. CDR3 length: 14 amino acids. V lost 2 bases and J 1 base, leaving 8 bases between the germline ends. The DNA of the CDR3 is TGTGCCAGCAGTTACGTGGGTAGGAACACTGAAGCTTTCTTT. It encodes CASSYVGRNTEAFF.

This clonotype came up many times. The V and J genes are TRBV5-1 and TRBJ1-3; the D is unclear. The CDR3 has 14 residues. The germline V and J ends were trimmed by 6 bases and 0 bases, with 10 bases remaining between them. The germline gives CDR1 SGHRS, CDR2 YFSETQ. This CDR3 reads CASNDGNSGNTIYF. In DNA form, the CDR3 reads TGCGCCAGCAACGACGGGAACTCTGGAAACACCATATATTTT.